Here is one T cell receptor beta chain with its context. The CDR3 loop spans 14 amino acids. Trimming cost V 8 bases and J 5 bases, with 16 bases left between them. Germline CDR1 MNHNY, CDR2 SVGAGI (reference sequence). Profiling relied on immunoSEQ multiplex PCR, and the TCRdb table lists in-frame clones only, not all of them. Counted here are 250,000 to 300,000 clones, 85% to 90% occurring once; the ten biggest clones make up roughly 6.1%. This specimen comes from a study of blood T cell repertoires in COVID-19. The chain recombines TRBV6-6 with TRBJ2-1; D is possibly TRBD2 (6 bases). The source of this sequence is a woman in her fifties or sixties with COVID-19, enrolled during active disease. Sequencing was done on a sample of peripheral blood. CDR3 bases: TGTGCCAGCTGGGGTCTAGCGACCAACAATGAGCAGTTCTTC. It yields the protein CASWGLATNNEQFF.